A single sample gave rise to the 9 T cell receptor beta chains below, sequenced in a study of Ad26.COV2.S vaccination and SARS-CoV-2 variants. Assay: immunoSEQ multiplex PCR; the TCRdb copy retains only in-frame clones and omits some. The sample has more than 300,000 clones, approximately 86% seen once. Indicated treatment: 19 received Ad26.COV2.S at low or high dose, single or two shots; about 5 received placebo; per-sample allocation not given. Vaccine and placebo recipients were sampled on day 63 after the first injection. This material consisted of peripheral blood, taken in a trial of Ad26.COV2.S vaccine versus placebo. The receptors derive from a person aged 18 to 65 who received the Ad26.COV2.S COVID-19 vaccine or a placebo.

The genes are TRBV4-2 and TRBJ2-3; tentatively, D is TRBD1 or TRBD2 (5 bases each). Trimming removed 0 bases from V and 0 bases from J, with 19 bases in between. Looked up from germline, CDR1 is LGHNA and CDR2 is YNFKEQ. The CDR3 is made up of 19 amino acids. The CDR3 here is CASSQDGAGAPTSTDTQYF. CDR3 sequence (DNA): TGTGCCAGCAGCCAAGATGGGGCCGGGGCTCCTACTAGCACAGATACGCAGTATTTT.

V is TRBV4-1 and J is TRBJ2-4; D possibly corresponds to TRBD2 (5 bases). Germline CDR1 MGHRA, CDR2 YSYEKL. The V end was cut by 4 bases, the J end by 3 bases, with 13 bases between. The CDR3 is 15 residues long. CDR3 region: CASSPRNGGKNIQYF. Here the CDR3 DNA reads TGCGCCAGCAGCCCCCGCAATGGAGGCAAAAACATTCAGTACTTC.

V and J are TRBV7-2 and TRBJ2-2; D is uncertain. The germline gives CDR1 SGHTA, CDR2 FQGNSA. Trimming left V 1 base short and J 1 base short, with 10 bases between. The CDR3 length is 16 residues. Written as DNA, the CDR3 is TGTGCCAGCAGCTTAGTTATCCAGGTGAACACCGGGGAGCTGTTTTTT. Protein: CASSLVIQVNTGELFF.

This clone was recorded many times. This chain connects TRBV27 to TRBJ1-6; D remains unclear. V gave up 3 bases and J gave up 7 bases, with 13 bases separating them. The germline V gene has CDR1 MNHEY and CDR2 SMNVEV (reference sequence). This CDR3 has 15 amino acids. CDR3 nucleotide sequence: TGTGCCAGCAGTTTGGAGTATAGGTCGAATTCACCCCTCCACTTT. As protein: CASSLEYRSNSPLHF.

V is TRBV19 and J is TRBJ2-3, with a tentative D call TRBD2 (6 bases). Trimming cost V 5 bases and J 4 bases, with 10 bases left between them. CDR3 length: 13 amino acids. CDR1 LNHDA and CDR2 SQIVND come from the germline V gene (reference sequence). CDR3 sequence (DNA): TGTGCCAGTAGTTGGGCGGGGCCAGATACGCAGTATTTT. Protein: CASSWAGPDTQYF.

This clone turned up a few times. The chain employs TRBV12-3 or TRBV12-4 and TRBJ1-1; tentative D call: TRBD1 (6 bases). The CDR3 runs 13 residues. Trimming took off 6 bases at V and 5 bases at J, with 13 bases between the two ends. The CDR3 coding sequence is TGTGCCAGCAGCCCCGGGGGCAAGACTGAAGCTTTCTTT. This sequence encodes CASSPGGKTEAFF.

The chain employs TRBV24-1 and TRBJ1-2; D not certain. CDR1 KGHDR and CDR2 SFDVKD come from the germline V gene. Between the trimmed V and J ends, which lost 5 bases and 3 bases, there was a span of 9 bases. This CDR3 has 13 residues. The CDR3: CATSGAAHYGYTF. CDR3 nucleotides: TGTGCCACCAGTGGAGCAGCACACTATGGCTACACCTTC.

This chain links TRBV19 with TRBJ2-2; unclear D gene. The CDR3 has 15 amino acids. In germline, CDR1 is LNHDA, CDR2 SQIVND (reference sequence). Trimming shortened V by 3 bases and J by 4 bases, and 12 bases separated the two germline ends. CDR3 in DNA: TGTGCCAGTAGTATTAAAGGGTTGGCCACCGGGGAGCTGTTTTTT. Translated: CASSIKGLATGELFF.

CDR3 protein: CASSLYGAQPQHF. The CDR3 nucleotides are TGTGCCAGCAGCTTGTACGGGGCTCAGCCCCAGCATTTT. The chain couples TRBV5-4 to TRBJ1-5; a weak D match, TRBD1 (5 bases). CDR1 and CDR2 (germline): SGHNT, YYREEE (reference sequence). The V end lost 1 base, the J end lost 6 bases, and 8 bases lay between the germline ends. The CDR3 sequence is 13 residues long.